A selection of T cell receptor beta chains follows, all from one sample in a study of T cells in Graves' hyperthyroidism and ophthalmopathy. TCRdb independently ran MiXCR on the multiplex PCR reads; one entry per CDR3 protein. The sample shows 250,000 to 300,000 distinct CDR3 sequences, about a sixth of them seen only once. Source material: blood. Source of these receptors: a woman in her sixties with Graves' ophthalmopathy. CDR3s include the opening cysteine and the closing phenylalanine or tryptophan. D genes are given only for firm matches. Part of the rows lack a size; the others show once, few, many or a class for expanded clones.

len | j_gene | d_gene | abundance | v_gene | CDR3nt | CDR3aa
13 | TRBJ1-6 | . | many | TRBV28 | TGTGCCAGCACGAGACATCCTTATTCACCCCTCCACTTT | CASTRHPYSPLHF
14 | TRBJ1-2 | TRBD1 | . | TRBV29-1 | TGCAGCGTTGCCACCGACAGGGGGTTATTTGGCTACACCTTC | CSVATDRGLFGYTF
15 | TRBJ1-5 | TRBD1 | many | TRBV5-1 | TGCGCCAGCAGCTTTGACGGGACAGCAGGGGGGCCCCAGCATTTT | CASSFDGTAGGPQHF
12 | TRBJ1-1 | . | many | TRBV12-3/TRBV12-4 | TGTGCCAGCAGGTCACATCCCTCTGAAGCTTTCTTT | CASRSHPSEAFF
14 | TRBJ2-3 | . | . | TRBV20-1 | TGCAGTGCCCCGGGACGGACGGGCACAGATACGCAGTATTTT | CSAPGRTGTDTQYF
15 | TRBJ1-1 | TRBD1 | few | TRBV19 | TGTGCCAGTAGTTATTCCGGGACAGGGTTCACTGAAGCTTTCTTT | CASSYSGTGFTEAFF
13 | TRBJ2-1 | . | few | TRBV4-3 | TGCGCCAGCAGCCAAGATCGGCTTAATGAGCAGTTCTTC | CASSQDRLNEQFF
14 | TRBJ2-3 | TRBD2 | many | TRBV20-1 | TGCAGTGCTAGAGAGGGGGGGTTTTCAGATACGCAGTATTTT | CSAREGGFSDTQYF
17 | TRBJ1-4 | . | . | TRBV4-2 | TGTGCCAGCAGCCAAGATTCAAGTAGACGAGCTAATGAAAAACTGTTTTTT | CASSQDSSRRANEKLFF
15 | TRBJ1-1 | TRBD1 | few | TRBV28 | TGTGCCAGCAGTTTTCGGGGGACAGAGAACACTGAAGCTTTCTTT | CASSFRGTENTEAFF
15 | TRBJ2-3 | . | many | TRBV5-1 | TGCGCCAGCAGCTTGGAAAGGGGGGATACAGATACGCAGTATTTT | CASSLERGDTDTQYF
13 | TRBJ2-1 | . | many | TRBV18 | TGTGCCAGCTCACCCGGGCATGGCAATGAGCAGTTCTTC | CASSPGHGNEQFF
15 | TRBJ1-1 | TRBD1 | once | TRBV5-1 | TGCGCCAGCAGCTCAGACAGGGGGATGAACACTGAAGCTTTCTTT | CASSSDRGMNTEAFF
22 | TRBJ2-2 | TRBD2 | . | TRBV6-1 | TGTGCCAGCATAAGACCTCCGGGACTAGCGGGGGGCACTCAAGTAAACACCGGGGAGCTGTTTTTT | CASIRPPGLAGGTQVNTGELFF
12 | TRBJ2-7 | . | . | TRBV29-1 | TGCAGCGTTGAAGATTCACGGAGAAAGCAGTACTTC | CSVEDSRRKQYF
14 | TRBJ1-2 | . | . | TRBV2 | TGTGCCAGCAGTGGTGAAGGGAGGGGCTATGGCTACACCTTC | CASSGEGRGYGYTF